Included here is one T cell receptor (beta chain) sequence, with context. A far bigger clonotype differs at one base, so this is likely a read error. These data originate in a study of shared clonotypes between healthy human individuals. Measured with immunoSEQ multiplex PCR; TCRdb has only the in-frame clones, and not every one. Found here are under 1,100,000 clones, more than 65% of them singletons; the top ten hold approximately 1.5%. The CDR3 runs to 15 residues. Germline CDR1 reads SGHAT; CDR2 reads FQNNGV. Trimming left V 5 bases short and J 2 bases short, with 15 bases between. The source of this sequence is a man in his late teens or twenties in good health. Input material: memory CD4+ T cells sorted from blood. Subset meaning: CD45RA-negative fraction. This chain joins TRBV11-2 and TRBJ2-5, with D perhaps TRBD2 (5 bases). Written as DNA, the CDR3 is TGTGCCAGCAGCCCAAGGGAAGGAGGACAAGAGACCCAGTACTTC. This encodes CASSPREGGQETQYF.